This T cell receptor (beta chain) originates from a study of cytomegalovirus exposure and HLA in healthy donors. Study-wide context: Among roughly 180 million T cells, an earlier analysis found 90 million to 130 million unique TCR beta sequences.

This clone was observed a few times. Its specificity is unknown. This CDR3 is 14 amino acids long. Trimming pared 4 bases from V and 5 bases from J, leaving 13 bases between. Per germline, CDR1 SGHNT and CDR2 YENEEA. General study findings and limits: Across donors, presence/absence analyses took sequencing depth to be roughly uniform. There were some public TCRs occurring in many donors, but most TCR sequences were rare. Later analysis demonstrated an association between a missense DCLRE1C variant and TCR beta V- and J-gene trimming.

A multiplex PCR was run with 60 Vbeta primers and 13 Jbeta primers. The table came from immunoSEQ multiplex PCR; TCRdb's copy has only in-frame clones and leaves some out. Altogether about 89,000 clones are present, around 84% being singletons, with the ten largest covering 7.4%. The clonotype comes from a man aged 35-49 years in good health and CMV-seropositive. Sequencing was done on a sample of PBMCs. This sequence joins TRBV11-3 and TRBJ2-3, with a tentative D call TRBD1 (5 bases). CDR3 sequence reads: CASSSEGDEDTQYF. The CDR3 nucleotides are TGTGCCAGCAGCTCGGAAGGGGATGAAGATACGCAGTATTTT.